The 27 T cell receptor beta chains listed next were all sequenced from one sample in a study of T cell responses to AZD1222 COVID-19 vaccine. Assay: immunoSEQ multiplex PCR; the TCRdb copy retains only in-frame clones and omits some. This sample yields approximately 120,000 clones, of which just over 90% are seen a single time; 6% to 9% belongs to the top ten. The sequencing used peripheral blood, collected on day 0 of AZD1222 vaccination. The source is an adult in good health.

The chain links TRBV6-5 to TRBJ1-6; TRBD1 agrees at 7 bases. CDR1 and CDR2 from the germline V gene are MNHEY and SVGAGI. The CDR3 runs 15 residues. V lost 2 bases to trimming and J lost 6 bases; unmatched junction nucleotides: 4. CDR3 nucleotides: TGTGCCAGCAGTTACGACAGGGCCGGTAATTCACCCCTCCACTTT. As protein: CASSYDRAGNSPLHF.

This clone was recorded once. V gene TRBV28 combines with J gene TRBJ1-2; TRBD1 agrees at 10 bases. The germline V gene has CDR1 MDHEN and CDR2 SYDVKM. The CDR3 consists of 14 residues. The J segment lost 6 bases and the V segment lost 10 bases, leaving 11 bases of the junction unmatched. The CDR3 sequence is CATTDRGLLDGYTF. The CDR3 bases are TGTGCCACCACAGACAGGGGGCTTTTGGATGGCTACACCTTC.

CDR3 protein: CASRLVESTEAFF. In nucleotides, the CDR3 is TGTGCCAGCAGACTAGTCGAGAGCACTGAAGCTTTCTTT. The gene calls are TRBV6-5 and TRBJ1-1; no reliable D call. The CDR3 runs 13 residues. The V end lost 6 bases, the J end lost 4 bases, and 12 bases lay between the germline ends. Germline CDR1 is MNHEY and CDR2 is SVGAGI.

This clone was found a few times. V gene TRBV6-2 or TRBV6-3 combines with J gene TRBJ1-3; D is uncertain. Germline loops: CDR1 MNHEY, CDR2 SVGEGT. This CDR3 spans 16 amino acids. Trimming cost V 6 bases and J 1 base, with 16 bases left between them. CDR3 residues: CASSPSWGESGNTIYF. The CDR3 DNA follows: TGTGCCAGCAGCCCATCCTGGGGAGAATCTGGAAACACCATATATTTT.

The chain employs TRBV7-9 and TRBJ1-2; 7 nucleotides align to TRBD1. The CDR3 spans 14 residues. Per the germline V gene, CDR1 is SEHNR and CDR2 is FQNEAQ (reference sequence). Trimming cost V 3 bases and J 2 bases; bases outside gene matches: 3. The CDR3 bases are TGTGCCAGCAGCTTCTCGGGACAGAACTATGGCTACACCTTC. Translation gives CASSFSGQNYGYTF.

As DNA, the CDR3 is TGTGCCAGCAGCTTGGGGGGGGCTACAGGGGTATCAGCTGAAGCTTTCTTT. Its protein product is CASSLGGATGVSAEAFF. The chain recombines TRBV5-4 with TRBJ1-1; 7 positions match TRBD1. CDR1 and CDR2 from the germline V gene are SGHNT and YYREEE (reference sequence). The CDR3 runs 17 residues. The V segment lost 0 bases and the J segment 6 bases; nucleotides outside the gene matches: 14.

Concerning this clone: Mismatch with germline at one junction end may stem from a read error. The gene calls are TRBV7-2 and TRBJ2-7; 11 bases map to TRBD2. The CDR3 is 14 residues long. Germline V gene sequence: CDR1 SGHTA, CDR2 FQGNSA. The CDR3 loop is CASSLAGGPSKQYF. In DNA form, the CDR3 reads TGTGCCAGCAGCCTAGCGGGAGGCCCATCAAAGCAGTACTTC.

The chain joins TRBV7-2 to TRBJ2-5; TRBD1 is a possible D gene (5 bases). Germline V gene lookup returns CDR1 SGHTA and CDR2 FQGNSA. The CDR3 extends over 14 amino acids. The germline V and J ends were trimmed by 4 bases and 4 bases, with 13 bases remaining between them. In nucleotides, the CDR3 is TGTGCCAGCAGCTCGAATAGGGGTCGAGAGACCCAGTACTTC. Translating gives CASSSNRGRETQYF.

The J gene is TRBJ2-3, the V gene TRBV7-8; D remains unclear. Trimming shortened V by 4 bases and J by 3 bases, and 14 bases separated the two germline ends. CDR1 is SGHVS, CDR2 FQNEAQ, per germline. The CDR3 has 15 residues. CDR3 bases: TGTGCCAGCAGCTCCACACGGACCGCGACAGATACGCAGTATTTT. Residues: CASSSTRTATDTQYF.

This rearrangement joins TRBV18 to TRBJ2-7, with D perhaps matching TRBD1 (5 bases). V dropped 5 bases and J dropped 1 base, with 15 bases sitting between them. Germline CDR1 reads KGHSH; CDR2 reads LQKENI. The length of the CDR3 is 15 residues. In DNA, the CDR3 is TGTGCCAGCTCAACTGGACACCTACGATCCTACGAGCAGTACTTC. Translating it yields CASSTGHLRSYEQYF. The whole variable domain, filled in from reference TRBV18 and TRBJ2-7, reads NAGVMQNPRHLVRRRGQEARLRCSPMKGHSHVYWYRQLPEEGLKFMVYLQKENIIDESGMPKERFSAEFPKEGPSILRIQQVVRGDSAAYFCASSTGHLRSYEQYFGPGTRLTVT.

This sequence joins TRBV27 and TRBJ1-4, with 7 bases aligning to TRBD1. The CDR3 totals 14 residues. Germline lookup yields CDR1 MNHEY and CDR2 SMNVEV (reference sequence). V lost 2 bases to trimming and J lost 6 bases; unmatched junction nucleotides: 3. CDR3 region: CASSLRGPYEKLFF. The DNA of the CDR3 is TGTGCCAGCAGTTTAAGGGGGCCATATGAAAAACTGTTTTTT.

The chain has TRBV30 and TRBJ1-6; D may be TRBD1 (6 bases). Germline V gene sequence: CDR1 GTSNPN, CDR2 SVGIG (reference sequence). V dropped 4 bases and J dropped 7 bases, with 14 bases sitting between them. The length of the CDR3 is 14 residues. The CDR3 nucleotides read TGTGCCTGGAACCGGCAGGGGCCGAATTCACCCCTCCACTTT. This encodes CAWNRQGPNSPLHF. The complete variable domain, with remaining parts taken from reference TRBV30 and TRBJ1-6, reads SQTIHQWPATLVQPVGSPLSLECTVEGTSNPNLYWYRQAAGRGLQLLFYSVGIGQISSEVPQNLSASRPQDRQFILSSKKLLLSDSGFYLCAWNRQGPNSPLHFGNGTRLTVT.

This clone was seen only a few times. The genes are TRBV7-9 and TRBJ1-1; no firm D call. Trimming cost V 2 bases and J 0 bases, with 10 bases left between them. Germline loops: CDR1 SEHNR, CDR2 FQNEAQ (reference sequence). The CDR3 extends over 15 amino acids. CDR3 sequence: CASSLSRTLNTEAFF. The CDR3 nucleotides are TGTGCCAGCAGCTTAAGCAGGACCTTGAACACTGAAGCTTTCTTT.

The gene calls are TRBV30 and TRBJ2-1; D gene ambiguous. The CDR3 covers 11 residues. Trimming took 2 bases from V and 6 from J, leaving 5 bases between them. The germline V gene encodes CDR1 GTSNPN and CDR2 SVGIG (reference sequence). CDR3 sequence: CAWSRTNEQFF. The CDR3 DNA reads as TGTGCCTGGAGTCGTACCAATGAGCAGTTCTTC.

V gene TRBV5-1 combines with J gene TRBJ2-7; 13 positions match TRBD2. Per germline, CDR1 SGHRS and CDR2 YFSETQ. The V and J ends lost 4 bases and 2 bases, in that order; junction bases with no gene match: 12. This CDR3 has 18 residues. CDR3 DNA sequence: TGCGCCAGCAGCCTCACGTCCGGACTAGCGGGAGAGACCTACGAGCAGTACTTC. Protein sequence: CASSLTSGLAGETYEQYF.

The chain couples TRBV21-1 to TRBJ2-7; TRBD2, the table's D call, lacks a check against the DNA. TRBV21-1 counts as a pseudogene. CDR3 length: 12 amino acids. The CDR3 sequence is CASSRRGSEQYF. The CDR3 DNA follows: TGTGCCAGCTCCCGACGGGGTAGCGAGCAGTACTTC.

The V and J genes are TRBV11-2 and TRBJ2-7; D is unresolved. Germline V gene lookup returns CDR1 SGHAT and CDR2 FQNNGV. The CDR3 covers 12 residues. With 1 base removed from V and 4 bases from J, the gap between germline ends came to 5 bases. Here the CDR3 reads CASSLGLYEQYF. For the CDR3, the DNA is TGTGCCAGCAGCTTAGGGCTATACGAGCAGTACTTC.

This sequence joins TRBV5-4 and TRBJ2-7; TRBD2 matches 7 bases. There are 16 residues in the CDR3. Per the germline V gene, CDR1 is SGHNT and CDR2 is YYREEE (reference sequence). J gave up 0 bases and V 3 bases, and 9 bases lay outside the gene matches. Here the CDR3 DNA reads TGTGCCAGCAGCTCAGATTCCGGGACTAACTCCTACGAGCAGTACTTC. This sequence encodes CASSSDSGTNSYEQYF. Looking up the rest from reference TRBV5-4 and TRBJ2-7 gives the full variable domain: ETGVTQSPTHLIKTRGQQVTLRCSSQSGHNTVSWYQQALGQGPQFIFQYYREEENGRGNFPPRFSGLQFPNYSSELNVNALELDDSALYLCASSSDSGTNSYEQYFGPGTRLTVT.

This clone has a single count. The CDR3 DNA reads as TGTGCCAGCAGCTTAGTGGCTGGGGGTTTGGACAATGAGCAGTTCTTC. Its protein product is CASSLVAGGLDNEQFF. V gene TRBV7-6 combines with J gene TRBJ2-1; D is tentatively TRBD1 or TRBD2 (5 bases each). The CDR3 length is 16 residues. Trimming stripped 1 base from V and 5 bases from J, with 15 bases between. From germline, CDR1 is SGHVS and CDR2 FNYEAQ.

The rearrangement joins TRBV14 to TRBJ2-1; D gene ambiguous. The CDR3 sequence is 13 residues long. CDR1 is SGHDN and CDR2 is FVKESK in the germline V gene. The V and J ends lost 2 bases and 6 bases respectively, with 8 bases between them. CDR3 DNA sequence: TGTGCCAGCAGCCAATACATAGCCAATGAGCAGTTCTTC. Translation gives CASSQYIANEQFF.

The V gene is TRBV6-2 or TRBV6-3, the J gene TRBJ2-6, with D unresolved. Per germline, CDR1 MNHEY and CDR2 SVGEGT. The length of the CDR3 is 15 residues. With 2 bases removed from V and 3 bases from J, the gap between germline ends came to 8 bases. The CDR3 region is CASSYDGVGANVLTF. The CDR3 bases are TGTGCCAGCAGTTACGATGGCGTTGGGGCCAACGTCCTGACTTTC.

The gene calls are TRBV4-1 and TRBJ2-7; a possible D gene is TRBD1 (6 bases). Germline lookup yields CDR1 MGHRA and CDR2 YSYEKL. V lost 1 base and J lost 3, with 10 bases in between. The CDR3 extends over 14 amino acids. In DNA, the CDR3 is TGCGCCAGCAGCCAAGTTCAGGGGTACTACGAGCAGTACTTC. This encodes CASSQVQGYYEQYF.

The chain is built from TRBV14 and TRBJ2-5, with TRBD2 as a possible D gene (5 bases). The CDR3 length is 17 residues. The V end lost 0 bases, the J end lost 3 bases, and 17 bases lay between the germline ends. Germline V CDR1 and CDR2: SGHDN, FVKESK. The CDR3 region is CASSQDTLSGWEETQYF. Here the CDR3 DNA reads TGTGCCAGCAGCCAAGATACTCTCTCGGGGTGGGAAGAGACCCAGTACTTC.

The V gene is TRBV28, the J gene TRBJ1-2, with D unclear. CDR1 and CDR2 (germline): MDHEN, SYDVKM. The CDR3 loop spans 13 amino acids. The V and J ends lost 2 bases and 13 bases respectively, with 17 bases between them. CDR3 sequence (DNA): TGTGCCAGCAGTTTAGGCTTGGGTCCCGGCGGCACCTTC. Amino acid sequence: CASSLGLGPGGTF.

This chain connects TRBV10-3 to TRBJ2-7; TRBD2 might be the D (6 bases). Germline-derived CDR1 and CDR2 are ENHRY and SYGVKD. The CDR3 has 15 residues. The V end lost 4 bases, the J end lost 0 bases, and 13 bases lay between the germline ends. The CDR3 bases are TGTGCCATCAGTGGAGGGGACTTGAGCTCCTACGAGCAGTACTTC. Protein sequence: CAISGGDLSSYEQYF.

The gene calls are TRBV10-2 and TRBJ2-7; D unclear. Trimming left V 6 bases short and J 2 bases short, with 11 bases between. This CDR3 spans 13 amino acids. Germline V gene data show CDR1 as WSHSY and CDR2 as SAAADI. CDR3 loop: CASRDVGTYEQYF. The CDR3 nucleotides read TGCGCCAGCAGGGACGTAGGAACCTACGAGCAGTACTTC.

This clone was seen more than once but under ten times. The chain has TRBV9 and TRBJ2-1; D ambiguous. This CDR3 spans 15 amino acids. Per the germline V gene, CDR1 is SGDLS and CDR2 is YYNGEE. Trimming removed 3 bases from V and 2 bases from J, with 12 bases in between. CDR3 sequence: CASSGGPTPYNEQFF. The CDR3 region has the DNA TGTGCCAGCAGCGGCGGACCAACCCCCTACAATGAGCAGTTCTTC.